The clone carrying this T cell receptor beta chain was seen a single time. What it recognizes is unknown. This sample stems from a study of OX40 agonist ivuxolimab in advanced cancers. Whole-study context: Mean age around 60 years, range about 20 to 85; approximately 80% male. Study observations and caveats: Partial responders at 0.1-3.0 mg/kg showed near-lowest clonal expansion. Expanded clones tended on average to be more numerous among CD8+ T cells than CD4+. CD4+ and CD8+ blood T cells expanded clonally by week 6 at 0.1 to 3.0 mg/kg.

Germline V gives CDR1 SGDLS, CDR2 YYNGEE. The CDR3 is 16 amino acids. The ends lost 7 bases at V and 0 bases at J; junction bases unmatched: 7. Clones were sequenced by immunoSEQ multiplex PCR, and TCRdb holds only the in-frame ones, with some missing. The sample contains 60,000 to 95,000 clones, 90% of which appear only once. The sequence was obtained from an adult with an advanced solid tumor such as melanoma, head and neck, liver or kidney cancer. The chain couples TRBV9 to TRBJ2-3, with 11 positions matching TRBD2. Sequencing was performed on CD4+ or CD8+ T cells sorted from blood, taken in a trial of the OX40 agonist ivuxolimab. Written as DNA, the CDR3 is TGTGCCAGCGGGGGGACTAGCGGAGGAAGCACAGATACGCAGTATTTT. Protein sequence: CASGGTSGGSTDTQYF.